The 18 T cell receptor beta chains below all came from one sample that was sequenced in a study of cytomegalovirus exposure and HLA in healthy donors. The PCR ran on 60 Vbeta and 13 Jbeta primers. Profiling relied on immunoSEQ multiplex PCR, and the TCRdb table lists in-frame clones only, not all of them. The table has approximately 90,000 clones, about 77% seen once; the top ten hold around 3.4%. The sequencing sample was made of PBMCs. These receptors were collected from a man aged 35-49 years in good health and CMV-seronegative.

The rearrangement uses TRBV2 and TRBJ1-6; unclear D gene. CDR1 SNHLY and CDR2 FYNNEI come from the germline V gene. CDR3 length: 12 residues. The ends were cut back, 6 bases at V and 9 bases at J, with 9 bases in the middle. The CDR3 DNA is TGTGCCAGCAGAGAGAGACTTTCACCCCTCCACTTT. It encodes CASRERLSPLHF.

The chain carries TRBV6-5 and TRBJ1-1, with TRBD1 as a possible D gene (5 bases). Germline assignment: CDR1 MNHEY and CDR2 SVGAGI. Trimming left V 4 bases short and J 6 bases short, with 15 bases between. The CDR3 extends over 14 amino acids. CDR3 amino acids: CASSWGRGGAEAFF. CDR3 in DNA: TGTGCCAGCAGTTGGGGAAGGGGAGGCGCTGAAGCTTTCTTT.

V usage is TRBV6-1 and J usage is TRBJ2-1, with TRBD2 identical over 11 bases. The V gene end was trimmed by 4 bases and the J gene end by 6 bases; junction bases not matched to a gene: 5. Per germline, CDR1 MNHNS and CDR2 SASEGT. The CDR3 is 15 amino acids. The CDR3 is CASSAGTSGPNEQFF. For the CDR3, the DNA is TGTGCCAGCAGTGCCGGGACTAGCGGCCCCAATGAGCAGTTCTTC.

The chain recombines TRBV2 with TRBJ2-2; 15 nucleotides align to TRBD2. This CDR3 has 19 residues. With 4 bases clipped from V and 7 bases from J, the junction kept 13 bases outside the gene matches. The germline CDR1 and CDR2 sequences are SNHLY and FYNNEI. The CDR3 is CASSGSIGLAGGRSGELFF. The DNA of the CDR3 is TGTGCCAGCAGTGGGTCAATCGGACTAGCGGGAGGGCGGAGCGGGGAGCTGTTTTTT.

This clone was seen more than once but under ten times. The rearrangement joins TRBV7-9 to TRBJ2-5; D might be TRBD1 (6 bases). The germline V gene encodes CDR1 SEHNR and CDR2 FQNEAQ (reference sequence). The germline V and J ends were trimmed by 5 bases and 2 bases, with 15 bases remaining between them. This CDR3 is 15 amino acids long. The CDR3 sequence is CASSLRPGQQETQYF. CDR3 nucleotide sequence: TGTGCCAGCAGCCTTAGGCCAGGACAGCAAGAGACCCAGTACTTC.

The CDR3: CASGLVLAGAYNEQFF. The CDR3 DNA is TGTGCTAGTGGTTTGGTACTAGCGGGGGCCTACAATGAGCAGTTCTTC. The chain recombines TRBV12-5 with TRBJ2-1, with TRBD2 identical over 11 bases. Germline V gene data show CDR1 as LGHNT and CDR2 as FRNRAP. The CDR3 runs to 16 residues. The trim removed 0 bases at V and 2 bases at J, leaving 0 bases unmatched.

This sequence joins TRBV27 and TRBJ2-1, with 12 nucleotides matching TRBD2. Germline V gene sequence: CDR1 MNHEY, CDR2 SMNVEV (reference sequence). CDR3 length: 15 amino acids. Germline trimming cut 3 bases from V and 9 bases from J; bases unmatched to any gene: 6. The CDR3 spells CASSFMTSGSLEQFF. DNA of the CDR3: TGTGCCAGCAGTTTCATGACTAGCGGGAGTCTTGAGCAGTTCTTC.

The chain has TRBV30 and TRBJ1-6, with D perhaps matching TRBD1 (6 bases). V lost 7 bases and J 7 bases, leaving 14 bases between the germline ends. The CDR3 totals 13 residues. CDR1 and CDR2 (germline): GTSNPN, SVGIG (reference sequence). The CDR3 DNA sequence: TGTGCCTTGAGACCGGGACAAAATTCACCCCTCCACTTT. Its translation: CALRPGQNSPLHF.

CDR3 region: CAIGTGQDQPQHF. DNA for the CDR3: TGTGCCATCGGGACAGGGCAAGATCAGCCCCAGCATTTT. The chain has TRBV10-3 and TRBJ1-5, with TRBD1 matching over 9 bases. After removal of 8 bases from V and 5 bases from J, the junction contained 4 bases not matched to a gene. This CDR3 contains 13 residues. Per the germline V gene, CDR1 is ENHRY and CDR2 is SYGVKD.

V usage is TRBV18 and J usage is TRBJ2-1, with TRBD1 matching 7 bases. The CDR3 sequence is 15 residues long. The germline V gene encodes CDR1 KGHSH and CDR2 LQKENI. J was trimmed by 8 bases and V by 2 bases; bases with no gene match: 9. CDR3 loop: CASSPGTEVGYEQFF. The CDR3 DNA is TGTGCCAGCTCACCAGGGACAGAGGTGGGGTATGAGCAGTTCTTC.

The chain employs TRBV4-1 and TRBJ1-3; D possibly corresponds to TRBD1 (6 bases). The CDR3 covers 16 residues. Germline CDR1 MGHRA, CDR2 YSYEKL. Trimming pared 2 bases from V and 0 bases from J, leaving 11 bases between. The CDR3 nucleotides are TGCGCCAGCAGCCAAAGAGGGGGGGTCTCTGGAAACACCATATATTTT. Translated: CASSQRGGVSGNTIYF.

This clone occurred once. The rearrangement joins TRBV7-8 to TRBJ1-1; 10 nucleotides line up with TRBD1. The CDR3 is 17 residues long. With V trimmed by 0 bases and J by 7 bases, 11 bases remained unmatched. Germline V gene data show CDR1 as SGHVS and CDR2 as FQNEAQ. CDR3 loop: CASSLAFQPGTGVEAFF. The CDR3 DNA reads as TGTGCCAGCAGCTTAGCGTTTCAGCCCGGGACAGGGGTTGAAGCTTTCTTT.

The chain recombines TRBV6-5 with TRBJ2-2, with D uncertain. This CDR3 contains 12 residues. The germline V and J ends were trimmed by 3 bases and 5 bases, with 4 bases remaining between them. CDR1 and CDR2 (germline): MNHEY, SVGAGI. The CDR3 region has the DNA TGTGCCAGCAGTTATCAGACCGGGGAGCTGTTTTTT. This translates into CASSYQTGELFF.

The chain joins TRBV2 to TRBJ1-1, with D hard to call. The V gene's germline CDR1 is SNHLY and CDR2 FYNNEI. Trimming took 6 bases from V and 1 from J, leaving 9 bases between them. The CDR3 consists of 13 residues. CDR3 DNA sequence: TGTGCCAGCAGCGTGACTGAGAACACTGAAGCTTTCTTT. Translated, it gives CASSVTENTEAFF.

This rearrangement joins TRBV5-6 to TRBJ2-1, with 11 nucleotides matching TRBD2. CDR1 and CDR2 (germline): SGHDT, YYEEEE. Trimming took 3 bases from V and 3 from J; bases not matched to a gene: 2. The CDR3 is 15 residues long. The CDR3 loop reads CASSSGLAVYNEQFF. CDR3 nucleotides: TGTGCCAGCAGCTCGGGACTAGCGGTCTACAATGAGCAGTTCTTC.

The chain is built from TRBV7-9 and TRBJ2-2; 8 bases map to TRBD1. The CDR3 runs 17 residues. The trim removed 8 bases at V and 1 base at J, leaving 12 bases unmatched. Germline CDR1 and CDR2: SEHNR and FQNEAQ (reference sequence). This CDR3 reads CASARSPGQENTGELFF. The CDR3 DNA reads TGTGCCAGCGCCCGCAGCCCGGGACAGGAGAACACCGGGGAGCTGTTTTTT. Variable domain in full (rest from reference TRBV7-9 and TRBJ2-2): DTGVSQNPRHKITKRGQNVTFRCDPISEHNRLYWYRQTLGQGPEFLTYFQNEAQLEKSRLLSDRFSAERPKGSFSTLEIQRTEQGDSAMYLCASARSPGQENTGELFFGEGSRLTVL.

The chain is built from TRBV19 and TRBJ2-1, with D tentatively TRBD2 (5 bases). The germline V gene has CDR1 LNHDA and CDR2 SQIVND (reference sequence). The CDR3 extends over 15 amino acids. The V end was cut by 1 base, the J end by 7 bases, with 14 bases between. This chain's CDR3 is CASSIGGVSGNEQFF. The CDR3, as DNA: TGTGCCAGTAGTATAGGGGGAGTGAGTGGTAATGAGCAGTTCTTC.

The chain employs TRBV6-4 and TRBJ2-3, with D possibly matching TRBD2 (5 bases). The V end lost 6 bases, the J end lost 3 bases, and 16 bases lay between the germline ends. This CDR3 comprises 15 residues. Germline V CDR1 and CDR2: MRHNA, SNTAGT. The CDR3: CASSTAGESTDTQYF. The CDR3, as DNA: TGTGCCAGCAGCACGGCCGGGGAGAGTACAGATACGCAGTATTTT.